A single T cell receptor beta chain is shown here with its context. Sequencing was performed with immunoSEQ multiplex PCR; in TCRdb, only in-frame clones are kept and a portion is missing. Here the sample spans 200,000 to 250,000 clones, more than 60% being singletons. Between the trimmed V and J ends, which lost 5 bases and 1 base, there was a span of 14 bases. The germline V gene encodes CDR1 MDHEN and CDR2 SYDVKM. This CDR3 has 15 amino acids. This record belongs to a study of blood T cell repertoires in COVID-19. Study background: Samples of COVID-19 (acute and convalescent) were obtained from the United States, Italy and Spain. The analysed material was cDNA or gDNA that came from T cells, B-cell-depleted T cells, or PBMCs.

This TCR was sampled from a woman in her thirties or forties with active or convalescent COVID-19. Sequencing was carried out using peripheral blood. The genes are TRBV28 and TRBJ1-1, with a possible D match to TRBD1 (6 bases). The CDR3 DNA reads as TGTGCCAGCAGTCCGCCACAACAGGGGAACACTGAAGCTTTCTTT. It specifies CASSPPQQGNTEAFF.